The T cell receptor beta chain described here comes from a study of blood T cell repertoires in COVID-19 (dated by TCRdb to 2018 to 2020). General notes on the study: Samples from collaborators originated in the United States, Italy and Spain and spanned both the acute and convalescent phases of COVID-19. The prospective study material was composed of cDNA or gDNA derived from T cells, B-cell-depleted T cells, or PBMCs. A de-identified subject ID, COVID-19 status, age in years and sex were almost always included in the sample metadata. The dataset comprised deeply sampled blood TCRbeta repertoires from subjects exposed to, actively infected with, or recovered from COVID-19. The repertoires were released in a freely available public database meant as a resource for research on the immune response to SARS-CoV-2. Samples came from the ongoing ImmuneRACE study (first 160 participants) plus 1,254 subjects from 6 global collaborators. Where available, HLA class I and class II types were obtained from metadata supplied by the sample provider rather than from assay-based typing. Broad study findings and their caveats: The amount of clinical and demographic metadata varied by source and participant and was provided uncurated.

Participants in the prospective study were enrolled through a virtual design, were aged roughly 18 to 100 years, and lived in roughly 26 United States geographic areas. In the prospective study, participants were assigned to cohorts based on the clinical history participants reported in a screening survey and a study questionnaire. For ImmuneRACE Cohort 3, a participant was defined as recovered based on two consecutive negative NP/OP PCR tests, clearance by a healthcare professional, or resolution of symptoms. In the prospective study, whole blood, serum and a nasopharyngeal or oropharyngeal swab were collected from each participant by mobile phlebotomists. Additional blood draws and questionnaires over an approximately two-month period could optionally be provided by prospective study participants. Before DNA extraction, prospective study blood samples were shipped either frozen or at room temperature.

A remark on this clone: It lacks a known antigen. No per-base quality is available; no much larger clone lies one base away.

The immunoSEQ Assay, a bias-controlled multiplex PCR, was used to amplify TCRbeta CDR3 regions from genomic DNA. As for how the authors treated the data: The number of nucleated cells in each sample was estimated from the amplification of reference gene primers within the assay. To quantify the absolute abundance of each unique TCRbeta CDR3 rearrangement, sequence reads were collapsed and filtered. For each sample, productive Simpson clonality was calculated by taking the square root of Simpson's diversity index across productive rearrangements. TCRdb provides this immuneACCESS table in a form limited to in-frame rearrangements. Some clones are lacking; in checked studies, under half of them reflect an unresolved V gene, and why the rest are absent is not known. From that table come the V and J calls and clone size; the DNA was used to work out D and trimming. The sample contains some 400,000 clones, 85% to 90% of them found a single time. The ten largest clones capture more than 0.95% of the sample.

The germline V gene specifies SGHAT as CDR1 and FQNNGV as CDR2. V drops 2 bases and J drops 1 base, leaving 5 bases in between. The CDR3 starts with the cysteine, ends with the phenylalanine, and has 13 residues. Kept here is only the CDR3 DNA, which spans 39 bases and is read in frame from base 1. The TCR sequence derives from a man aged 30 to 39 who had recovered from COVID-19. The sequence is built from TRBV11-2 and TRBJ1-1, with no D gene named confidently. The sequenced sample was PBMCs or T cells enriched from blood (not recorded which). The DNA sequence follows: TGTGCCAGCAGCTTAACGGGGAACACTGAAGCTTTCTTT. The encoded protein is CASSLTGNTEAFF.